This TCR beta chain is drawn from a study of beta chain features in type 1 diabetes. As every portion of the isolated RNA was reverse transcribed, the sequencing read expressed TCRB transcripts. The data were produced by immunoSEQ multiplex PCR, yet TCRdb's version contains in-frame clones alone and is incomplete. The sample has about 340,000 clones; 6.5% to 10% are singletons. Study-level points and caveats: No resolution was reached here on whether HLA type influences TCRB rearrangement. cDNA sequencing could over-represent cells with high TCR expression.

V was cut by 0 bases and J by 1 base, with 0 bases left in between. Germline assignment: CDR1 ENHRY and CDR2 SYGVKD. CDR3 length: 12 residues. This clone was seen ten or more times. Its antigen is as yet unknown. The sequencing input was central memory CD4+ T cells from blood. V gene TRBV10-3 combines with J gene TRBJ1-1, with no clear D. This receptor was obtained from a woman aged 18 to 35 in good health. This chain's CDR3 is CAISESNTEAFF. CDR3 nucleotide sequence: TGTGCCATCAGTGAGTCGAACACTGAAGCTTTCTTT.